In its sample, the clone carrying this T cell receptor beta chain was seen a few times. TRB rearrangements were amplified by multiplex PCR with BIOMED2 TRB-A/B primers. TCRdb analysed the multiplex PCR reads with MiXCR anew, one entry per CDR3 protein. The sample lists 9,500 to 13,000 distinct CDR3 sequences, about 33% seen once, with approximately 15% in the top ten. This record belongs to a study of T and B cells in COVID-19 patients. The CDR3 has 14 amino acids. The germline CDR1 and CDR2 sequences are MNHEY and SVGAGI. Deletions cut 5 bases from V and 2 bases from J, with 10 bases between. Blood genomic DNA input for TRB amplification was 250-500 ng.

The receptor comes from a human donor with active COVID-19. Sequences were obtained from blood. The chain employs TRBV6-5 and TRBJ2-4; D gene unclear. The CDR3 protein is CASSPLRTKNIQYF. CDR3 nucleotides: TGTGCCAGCAGTCCCCTCCGAACCAAAAACATTCAGTACTTC.